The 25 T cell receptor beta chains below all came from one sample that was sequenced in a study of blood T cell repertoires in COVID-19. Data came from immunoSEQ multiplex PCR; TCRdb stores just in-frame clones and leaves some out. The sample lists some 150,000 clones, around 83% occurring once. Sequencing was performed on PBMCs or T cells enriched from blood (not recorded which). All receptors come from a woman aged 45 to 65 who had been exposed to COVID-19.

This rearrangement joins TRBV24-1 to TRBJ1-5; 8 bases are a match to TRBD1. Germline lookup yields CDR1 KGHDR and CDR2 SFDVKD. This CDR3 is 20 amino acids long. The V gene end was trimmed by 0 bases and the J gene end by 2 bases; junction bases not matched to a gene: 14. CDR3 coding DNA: TGTGCCACCAGTGATTTGCGCGACTGGGCCAGGGGGCTTTGCAATCAGCCCCAGCATTTT. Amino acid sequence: CATSDLRDWARGLCNQPQHF.

For the CDR3, the DNA is TGTGCCAGCAGCTTAGCTCGGACAGGGGTGAGGTCTGGGGCCAACGTCCTGACTTTC. Its translation is CASSLARTGVRSGANVLTF. The rearrangement joins TRBV7-2 to TRBJ2-6; 9 positions agree with TRBD1. Germline trimming cut 0 bases from V and 1 base from J; bases unmatched to any gene: 7. The germline V gene has CDR1 SGHTA and CDR2 FQGNSA. The length of the CDR3 is 19 residues.

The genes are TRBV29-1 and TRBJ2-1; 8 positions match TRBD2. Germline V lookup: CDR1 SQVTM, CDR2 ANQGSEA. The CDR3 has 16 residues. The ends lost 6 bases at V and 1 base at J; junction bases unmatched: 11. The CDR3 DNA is TGCAGCGTCCCCCCGGGAAGCGGGAGTTCCTACAATGAGCAGTTCTTC. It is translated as CSVPPGSGSSYNEQFF.

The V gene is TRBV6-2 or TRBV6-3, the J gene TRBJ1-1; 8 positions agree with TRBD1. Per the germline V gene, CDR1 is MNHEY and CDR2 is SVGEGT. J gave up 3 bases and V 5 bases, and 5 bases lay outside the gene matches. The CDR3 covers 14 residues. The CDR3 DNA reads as TGTGCCAGCAGTGGGGACAGGAGAGACACTGAAGCTTTCTTT. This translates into CASSGDRRDTEAFF.

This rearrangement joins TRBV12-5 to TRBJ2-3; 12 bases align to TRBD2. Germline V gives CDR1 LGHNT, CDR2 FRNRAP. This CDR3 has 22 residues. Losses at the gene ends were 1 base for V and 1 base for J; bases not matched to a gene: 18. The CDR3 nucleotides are TGTGCTAGTGGTTTGGCCCATCCGCCTGGAGAGACTAGCGGGGGCCGCACAGATACGCAGTATTTT. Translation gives CASGLAHPPGETSGGRTDTQYF.

Here the CDR3 reads CASSGTPGQGAEAFF. For the CDR3, the DNA is TGTGCCAGCAGTGGCACCCCGGGACAGGGGGCCGAAGCTTTCTTT. The chain has TRBV2 and TRBJ1-1; 12 positions agree with TRBD1. CDR3 size: 15 residues. With V trimmed by 4 bases and J by 8 bases, 8 bases remained unmatched. Germline CDR1 is SNHLY and CDR2 is FYNNEI.

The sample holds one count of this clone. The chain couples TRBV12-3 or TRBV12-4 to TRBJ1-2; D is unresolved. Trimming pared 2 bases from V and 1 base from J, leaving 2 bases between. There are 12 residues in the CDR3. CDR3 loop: CASSLRNYGYTF. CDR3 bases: TGTGCCAGCAGTTTACGTAACTATGGCTACACCTTC.

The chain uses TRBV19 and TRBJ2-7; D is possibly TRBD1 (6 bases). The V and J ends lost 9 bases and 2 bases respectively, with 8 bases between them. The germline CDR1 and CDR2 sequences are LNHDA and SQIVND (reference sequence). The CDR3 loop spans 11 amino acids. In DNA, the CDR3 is TGTGCCAGCGGACAGCCCTACGAGCAGTACTTC. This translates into CASGQPYEQYF. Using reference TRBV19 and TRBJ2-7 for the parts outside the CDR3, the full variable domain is DGGITQSPKYLFRKEGQNVTLSCEQNLNHDAMYWYRQDPGQGLRLIYYSQIVNDFQKGDIAEGYSVSREKKESFPLTVTSAQKNPTAFYLCASGQPYEQYFGPGTRLTVT.

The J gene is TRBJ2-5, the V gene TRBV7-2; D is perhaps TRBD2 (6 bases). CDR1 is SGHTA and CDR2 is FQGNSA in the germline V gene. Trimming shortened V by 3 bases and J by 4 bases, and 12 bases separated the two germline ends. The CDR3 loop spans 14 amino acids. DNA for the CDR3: TGTGCCAGCAGCTTTGCGACTAGGAGAGAGACCCAGTACTTC. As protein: CASSFATRRETQYF.

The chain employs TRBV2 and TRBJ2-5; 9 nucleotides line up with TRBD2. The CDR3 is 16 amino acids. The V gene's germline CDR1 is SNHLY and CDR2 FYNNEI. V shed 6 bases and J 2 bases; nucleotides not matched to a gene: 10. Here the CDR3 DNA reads TGTGCCAGCAGCCGGAGCCCTAGCGGGACACAAGAGACCCAGTACTTC. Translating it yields CASSRSPSGTQETQYF.

The CDR3 reads CASSPSAGELFF. The CDR3 DNA reads as TGTGCCAGCAGTCCCTCGGCAGGGGAGCTGTTTTTT. V usage is TRBV6-5 and J usage is TRBJ1-4; D gene unclear. The DNA end favors TRBJ2-2, so the J call may be wrong. This CDR3 region has 12 residues. Germline CDR1 MNHEY, CDR2 SVGAGI.

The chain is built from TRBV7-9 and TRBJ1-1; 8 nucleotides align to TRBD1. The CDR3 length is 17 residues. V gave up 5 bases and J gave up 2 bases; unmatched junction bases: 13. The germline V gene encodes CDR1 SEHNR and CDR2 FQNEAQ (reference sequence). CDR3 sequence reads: CASSSTGGSVGNTEAFF. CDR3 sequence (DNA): TGTGCCAGCAGCAGTACAGGGGGTTCTGTGGGAAACACTGAAGCTTTCTTT.

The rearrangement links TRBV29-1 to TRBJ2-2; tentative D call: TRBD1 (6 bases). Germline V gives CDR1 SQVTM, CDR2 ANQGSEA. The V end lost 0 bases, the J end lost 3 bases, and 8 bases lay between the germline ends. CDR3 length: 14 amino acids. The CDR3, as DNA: TGCAGCGTTGAAGATGAGGGGGACACCGGGGAGCTGTTTTTT. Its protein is CSVEDEGDTGELFF.

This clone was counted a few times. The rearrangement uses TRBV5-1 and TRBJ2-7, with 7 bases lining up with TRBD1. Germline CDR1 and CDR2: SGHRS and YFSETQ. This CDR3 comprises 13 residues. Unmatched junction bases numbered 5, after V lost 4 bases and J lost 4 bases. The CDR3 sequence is CASSRQGSYEQYF. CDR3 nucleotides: TGCGCCAGCAGCAGACAGGGATCGTACGAGCAGTACTTC.

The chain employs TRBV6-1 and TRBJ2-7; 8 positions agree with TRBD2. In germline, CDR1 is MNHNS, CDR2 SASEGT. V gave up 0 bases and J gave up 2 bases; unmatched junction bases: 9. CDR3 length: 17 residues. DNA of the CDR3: TGTGCCAGCAGTGAAGCGCCCAGCGGGAGCTTCCCCTACGAGCAGTACTTC. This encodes CASSEAPSGSFPYEQYF.

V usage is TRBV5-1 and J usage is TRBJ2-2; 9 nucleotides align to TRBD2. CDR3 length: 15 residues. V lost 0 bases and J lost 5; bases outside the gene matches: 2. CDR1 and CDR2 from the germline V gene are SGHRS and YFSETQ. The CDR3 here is CASSLDSGSTGELFF. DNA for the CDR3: TGCGCCAGCAGCTTGGATAGCGGGAGTACCGGGGAGCTGTTTTTT.

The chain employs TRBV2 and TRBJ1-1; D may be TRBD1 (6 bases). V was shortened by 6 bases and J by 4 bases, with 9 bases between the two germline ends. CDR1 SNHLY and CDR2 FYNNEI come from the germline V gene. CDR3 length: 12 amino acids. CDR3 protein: CASRTGSTEAFF. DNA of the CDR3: TGTGCCAGCAGGACAGGCTCCACTGAAGCTTTCTTT.

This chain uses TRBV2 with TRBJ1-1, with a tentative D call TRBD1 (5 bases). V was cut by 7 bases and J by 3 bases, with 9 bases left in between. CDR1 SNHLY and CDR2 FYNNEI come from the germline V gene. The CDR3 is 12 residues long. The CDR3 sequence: CASMGGDTEAFF. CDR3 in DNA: TGTGCCAGCATGGGGGGGGACACTGAAGCTTTCTTT.

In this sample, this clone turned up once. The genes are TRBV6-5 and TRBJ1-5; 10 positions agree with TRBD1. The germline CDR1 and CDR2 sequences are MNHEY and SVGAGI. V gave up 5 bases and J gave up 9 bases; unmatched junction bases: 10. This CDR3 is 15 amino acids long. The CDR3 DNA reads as TGTGCCAGCAGTCCGGGACAGGGGACGGTAAGGCCCCAGCATTTT. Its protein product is CASSPGQGTVRPQHF.

CDR3 region: CASSRDTPRPGELFF. The CDR3 DNA reads as TGTGCCAGCAGCAGGGACACCCCGAGGCCCGGGGAGCTGTTTTTT. The rearrangement uses TRBV7-2 and TRBJ2-2; tentative D call: TRBD1 (6 bases). The germline gives CDR1 SGHTA, CDR2 FQGNSA. V was cut by 5 bases and J by 6 bases, with 16 bases left in between. CDR3 length: 15 amino acids.

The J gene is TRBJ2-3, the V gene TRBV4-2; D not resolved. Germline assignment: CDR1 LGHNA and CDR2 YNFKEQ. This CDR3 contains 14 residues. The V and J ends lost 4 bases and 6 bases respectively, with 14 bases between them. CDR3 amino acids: CASSPKPLMDTQYF. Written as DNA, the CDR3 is TGTGCCAGCAGCCCTAAGCCCCTCATGGATACGCAGTATTTT.

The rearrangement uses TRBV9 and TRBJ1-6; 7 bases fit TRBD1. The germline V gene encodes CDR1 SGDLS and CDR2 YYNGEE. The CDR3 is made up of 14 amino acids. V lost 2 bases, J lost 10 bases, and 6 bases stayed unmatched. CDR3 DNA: TGTGCCAGCAGCGTGGGACAGAACAGGTCACCCCTCCACTTT. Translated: CASSVGQNRSPLHF. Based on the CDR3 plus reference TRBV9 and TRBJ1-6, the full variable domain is DSGVTQTPKHLITATGQRVTLRCSPRSGDLSVYWYQQSLDQGLQFLIQYYNGEERAKGNILERFSAQQFPDLHSELNLSSLELGDSALYFCASSVGQNRSPLHFGNGTRLTVT.

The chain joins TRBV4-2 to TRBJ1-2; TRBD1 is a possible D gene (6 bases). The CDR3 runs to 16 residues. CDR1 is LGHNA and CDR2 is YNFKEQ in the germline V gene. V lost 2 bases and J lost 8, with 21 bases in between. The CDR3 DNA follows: TGTGCCAGCAGCCAACCCGGGGGGGGGCCCTTGAGCGGCTACACCTTC. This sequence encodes CASSQPGGGPLSGYTF.

Here the CDR3 reads CASSLGGTGSEQFF. The DNA for the CDR3 is TGTGCCAGCAGCTTGGGGGGGACGGGAAGTGAGCAGTTCTTC. The rearrangement joins TRBV11-2 to TRBJ2-1, with 7 positions matching TRBD2. Unmatched junction bases numbered 8, after V lost 3 bases and J lost 9 bases. Germline values: CDR1 SGHAT, CDR2 FQNNGV. This CDR3 spans 14 amino acids.

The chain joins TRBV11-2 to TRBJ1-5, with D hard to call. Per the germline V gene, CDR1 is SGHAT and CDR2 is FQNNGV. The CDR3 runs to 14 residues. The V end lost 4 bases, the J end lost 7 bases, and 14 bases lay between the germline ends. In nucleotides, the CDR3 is TGTGCCAGCAGCTCAAGAGCGGGTACGCAGCCCCAGCATTTT. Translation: CASSSRAGTQPQHF.